Listed here are 12 T cell receptor beta chains from one sample, sequenced in a study of OX40 agonist ivuxolimab in advanced cancers. The receptor library was made with the immunoSEQ multiplex PCR assay. This immuneACCESS table, as held by TCRdb, lists in-frame sequences with V and J called but not all clones. Of the missing ones, under half trace to an unresolved V gene in checked studies; the others have no known cause. The sample table holds roughly 95,000 clones, of which about nine tenths were seen once. The ten largest account for roughly 2.1% of the sample. The specimen comprised CD4+ or CD8+ T cells sorted from blood, sampled in a trial of the OX40 agonist ivuxolimab. All receptors derive from an adult with an advanced solid tumor such as melanoma, head and neck, liver or kidney cancer.

The chain employs TRBV6-5 and TRBJ1-2, with D possibly TRBD1 on 6 matching bases. CDR1 and CDR2 (germline): MNHEY, SVGAGI. The CDR3 extends over 13 amino acids. Trimming stripped 8 bases from V and 3 bases from J, with 13 bases between. This CDR3 is CASHGQTDYGYTF. The CDR3 DNA sequence: TGTGCCAGCCACGGACAGACCGACTATGGCTACACCTTC.

This chain joins TRBV25-1 and TRBJ2-3, with a tentative D call TRBD2 (6 bases). CDR1 is MGHDK and CDR2 is SYGVNS in the germline V gene. Trimming took 6 bases from V and 5 from J, leaving 15 bases between them. CDR3 length: 14 residues. CDR3 DNA sequence: TGTGCCAGCAGGAGACCGGGGGATCAAGATACGCAGTATTTT. Amino acid sequence: CASRRPGDQDTQYF.

V usage is TRBV2 and J usage is TRBJ2-5, with no clear D. The CDR3 runs 10 residues. The V gene's germline CDR1 is SNHLY and CDR2 FYNNEI. Trimming removed 8 bases at V and 5 bases at J, with 6 bases between. As DNA, the CDR3 is TGTGCCAGCGGTGGGGAGACCCAGTACTTC. It specifies CASGGETQYF.

For this clone: The sample carries other DNA sequences with the same CDR3. CDR3 nucleotides: TGTGCCAGCAGTTTATACAATGAGCAGTTCTTC. Translation: CASSLYNEQFF. The chain recombines TRBV28 with TRBJ2-1; the D is unclear. The CDR3 runs 11 residues. Per the germline V gene, CDR1 is MDHEN and CDR2 is SYDVKM. Trimming pared 1 base from V and 5 bases from J, leaving 0 bases between.

This clone was counted a few times. J is TRBJ2-2 and V is TRBV19; unclear D gene. There are 13 residues in the CDR3. Germline CDR1 reads LNHDA; CDR2 reads SQIVND (reference sequence). The V end lost 3 bases, the J end lost 7 bases, and 9 bases lay between the germline ends. The CDR3 DNA is TGTGCCAGTAGTATCGTGGCGGTCGGGGAGCTGTTTTTT. Translation gives CASSIVAVGELFF.

This clone was counted only a few times. V is TRBV30 and J is TRBJ2-5; D may match TRBD1 or TRBD2 (6 bases each). This CDR3 has 13 amino acids. Germline V gives CDR1 GTSNPN, CDR2 SVGIG (reference sequence). Trimming removed 2 bases from V and 2 bases from J, with 9 bases in between. Here the CDR3 reads CAWSRGEQETQYF. The DNA of the CDR3 is TGTGCCTGGAGTAGGGGGGAGCAAGAGACCCAGTACTTC.

The rearrangement joins TRBV18 to TRBJ2-3; D is ambiguous. V lost 3 bases and J 6 bases, leaving 25 bases between the germline ends. This CDR3 has 18 amino acids. Germline assignment: CDR1 KGHSH and CDR2 LQKENI. The DNA of the CDR3 is TGTGCCAGCTCACCGGTGGTCAAGGGCCCAGCCAAGAGGGATACGCAGTATTTT. This sequence encodes CASSPVVKGPAKRDTQYF.

The chain couples TRBV5-1 to TRBJ2-2; perhaps TRBD1 as D (5 bases). The CDR3 loop spans 15 amino acids. Germline values: CDR1 SGHRS, CDR2 YFSETQ. The ends were cut back, 3 bases at V and 3 bases at J, with 12 bases in the middle. The CDR3 is CASSSQGTDTGELFF. CDR3 in DNA: TGCGCCAGCAGCTCCCAGGGTACTGACACCGGGGAGCTGTTTTTT.

This clone was counted once. The CDR3 loop is CSVARDSGANVLTF. CDR3 bases: TGCAGCGTTGCAAGGGACTCTGGGGCCAACGTCCTGACTTTC. The chain has TRBV29-1 and TRBJ2-6; D is unresolved. The V end lost 4 bases, the J end lost 0 bases, and 7 bases lay between the germline ends. CDR1 and CDR2 from the germline V gene are SQVTM and ANQGSEA. The CDR3 contains 14 residues. Looking up the rest from reference TRBV29-1 and TRBJ2-6 gives the full variable domain: SAVISQKPSRDICQRGTSLTIQCQVDSQVTMMFWYRQQPGQSLTLIATANQGSEATYESGFVIDKFPISRPNLTFSTLTVSNMSPEDSSIYLCSVARDSGANVLTFGAGSRLTVL.

This rearrangement joins TRBV5-4 to TRBJ2-5; 8 bases are shared with TRBD2. Germline values: CDR1 SGHNT, CDR2 YYREEE (reference sequence). Trimming took 4 bases from V and 5 from J; bases not matched to a gene: 10. The length of the CDR3 is 15 residues. The CDR3 nucleotides are TGTGCCAGCAGCCCTGCGGGAGGCCGGATGGAGACCCAGTACTTC. Amino acid sequence: CASSPAGGRMETQYF.

J is TRBJ1-2 and V is TRBV28, with TRBD1 matching 7 bases. This CDR3 has 13 residues. V shed 4 bases and J 8 bases; nucleotides not matched to a gene: 7. CDR1 and CDR2 from the germline V gene are MDHEN and SYDVKM. DNA of the CDR3: TGTGCCAGCAGTTACCGGGACAGAAGGGGCTACACCTTC. It is translated as CASSYRDRRGYTF.

CDR3 nucleotides: TGTGCCAGCAGTTTAGTGAACACCGGGGAGCTGTTTTTT. It yields the protein CASSLVNTGELFF. The chain joins TRBV28 to TRBJ2-2; D unresolved. CDR1 and CDR2 (germline): MDHEN, SYDVKM. Trimming took 2 bases from V and 1 from J, leaving 2 bases between them. The CDR3 covers 13 residues.